One sample yielded the 26 T cell receptor beta chains listed below, sequenced in a study of cytomegalovirus exposure and HLA in healthy donors. PCR employed 60 Vbeta and 13 Jbeta primers. Measured with immunoSEQ multiplex PCR; TCRdb has only the in-frame clones, and not every one. The table has about 110,000 clones, roughly 69% seen once. Sequencing was done on a sample of PBMCs. The source is a man aged 25 to 40 in good health and CMV-seropositive.

The chain carries TRBV5-1 and TRBJ1-4; D remains ambiguous. V was shortened by 3 bases and J by 2 bases, with 8 bases between the two germline ends. This CDR3 comprises 14 residues. Germline V gene sequence: CDR1 SGHRS, CDR2 YFSETQ. CDR3 coding DNA: TGCGCCAGCAGCTCCGGGAGGACTAATGAAAAACTGTTTTTT. It yields the protein CASSSGRTNEKLFF.

Only a few counts were recorded for this clone. CDR3 in amino acids: CASSLAFGGENIQYF. Written as DNA, the CDR3 is TGTGCCAGCAGCTTAGCGTTTGGGGGGGAAAACATTCAGTACTTC. The chain employs TRBV7-2 and TRBJ2-4, with 7 nucleotides matching TRBD2. Trimming removed 0 bases from V and 5 bases from J; junction bases left unmatched: 4. Germline V lookup: CDR1 SGHTA, CDR2 FQGNSA. The CDR3 sequence is 15 residues long.

This clone was observed a few times. A read error may produce the germline difference seen at one junction end. The chain employs TRBV10-3 and TRBJ1-2, with D uncertain. Germline CDR1 ENHRY, CDR2 SYGVKD. This CDR3 region has 9 residues. CDR3 residues: CAISESGGF. The DNA of the CDR3 is TGTGCCATCAGTGAGTCGGGAGGTTTC.

The V and J genes are TRBV5-6 and TRBJ1-2, with 7 bases aligning to TRBD1. Germline V lookup: CDR1 SGHDT, CDR2 YYEEEE. Trimming at V came to 6 bases and at J to 5 bases, leaving 16 bases not matched to a gene. This CDR3 has 16 amino acids. This CDR3 reads CASKRGLDSTLYGYTF. The CDR3 coding sequence is TGTGCCAGCAAGAGGGGGCTGGACTCCACGTTGTATGGCTACACCTTC.

The V and J genes are TRBV6-1 and TRBJ1-3; no definite D call. Trimming removed 0 bases from V and 4 bases from J, with 13 bases in between. The CDR3 spans 16 residues. The germline V gene encodes CDR1 MNHNS and CDR2 SASEGT. This chain's CDR3 is CASSEAHPVSGNTIYF. The CDR3 DNA is TGTGCCAGCAGTGAAGCGCATCCGGTATCCGGAAACACCATATATTTT.

The chain combines TRBV29-1 with TRBJ2-7, with a tentative D call TRBD2 (7 bases). This CDR3 spans 15 amino acids. V was cut by 4 bases and J by 1 base, with 17 bases left in between. The germline V gene encodes CDR1 SQVTM and CDR2 ANQGSEA. CDR3 in amino acids: CSVGPRGAGSYEQYF. The CDR3 coding sequence is TGCAGCGTTGGACCTCGGGGGGCCGGTTCCTACGAGCAGTACTTC.

V usage is TRBV6-4 and J usage is TRBJ2-3; the match to TRBD2 covers 8 bases. The germline gives CDR1 MRHNA, CDR2 SNTAGT. The V gene end was trimmed by 0 bases and the J gene end by 2 bases; junction bases not matched to a gene: 1. This CDR3 is 15 amino acids long. The CDR3 coding sequence is TGTGCCAGCAGTGACTCTAGCGGGGACACAGATACGCAGTATTTT. Its protein is CASSDSSGDTDTQYF.

The chain has TRBV5-1 and TRBJ2-5, with D possibly being TRBD2 (6 bases). The CDR3 spans 13 residues. Germline values: CDR1 SGHRS, CDR2 YFSETQ. Between the trimmed V and J ends, which lost 4 bases and 1 base, there was a span of 8 bases. CDR3 nucleotides: TGCGCCAGCAGCGCGGGGCCCCAAGAGACCCAGTACTTC. Translated: CASSAGPQETQYF. The full variable domain, with the rest looked up from reference TRBV5-1 and TRBJ2-5, is KAGVTQTPRYLIKTRGQQVTLSCSPISGHRSVSWYQQTPGQGLQFLFEYFSETQRNKGNFPGRFSGRQFSNSRSEMNVSTLELGDSALYLCASSAGPQETQYFGPGTRLLVL.

The chain recombines TRBV11-2 with TRBJ1-1, with unresolved D. Germline V gene data show CDR1 as SGHAT and CDR2 as FQNNGV. There are 13 residues in the CDR3. The V and J ends lost 5 bases and 2 bases respectively, with 9 bases between them. The CDR3, as DNA: TGTGCCAGCAGCCTTATAGTAAACACTGAAGCTTTCTTT. It encodes CASSLIVNTEAFF.

For this clone: One junction end disagrees with the germline gene, perhaps due to a read error. V is TRBV7-9 and J is TRBJ2-2, with D possibly matching TRBD1 (5 bases). The CDR3 extends over 15 amino acids. Germline assignment: CDR1 SEHNR and CDR2 FQNEAQ (reference sequence). CDR3 nucleotide sequence: TGTTCCAGCAGCCATATTGTCGACAGCCACGGGGAGCTGTTTTTT. Protein sequence: CSSSHIVDSHGELFF.

The CDR3 here is CASSLVAGAYEQYF. The DNA for the CDR3 is TGTGCCAGCAGCTTAGTGGCGGGGGCCTACGAGCAGTACTTC. V is TRBV11-2 and J is TRBJ2-7; 7 bases match TRBD2. Germline V CDR1 and CDR2: SGHAT, FQNNGV. V gave up 1 base and J gave up 2 bases; unmatched junction bases: 2. This CDR3 region has 14 residues.

The table lists this clone with a count of one. The chain recombines TRBV13 with TRBJ2-5; 14 bases are a match to TRBD2. The CDR3 runs to 15 residues. After removal of 6 bases from V and 3 bases from J, the junction contained 3 bases not matched to a gene. Per germline, CDR1 PRHDT and CDR2 FYEKMQ (reference sequence). The CDR3 loop is CASSWGLAGEETQYF. DNA for the CDR3: TGTGCCAGCAGTTGGGGACTAGCGGGGGAAGAGACCCAGTACTTC.

CDR3 in amino acids: CASTPLWRVYGYTF. The CDR3 coding sequence is TGCGCCAGCACCCCCCTCTGGAGGGTCTATGGCTACACCTTC. This rearrangement joins TRBV4-1 to TRBJ1-2; D remains ambiguous. The germline gives CDR1 MGHRA, CDR2 YSYEKL. The CDR3 has 14 residues. V was cut by 7 bases and J by 4 bases, with 16 bases left in between.

This chain joins TRBV2 and TRBJ1-1; no clear D gene. This CDR3 has 13 amino acids. Germline assignment: CDR1 SNHLY and CDR2 FYNNEI. V gave up 3 bases and J gave up 0 bases, with 5 bases separating them. This CDR3 is CASSERVNTEAFF. DNA of the CDR3: TGTGCCAGCAGTGAGAGAGTGAACACTGAAGCTTTCTTT.

The chain couples TRBV30 to TRBJ1-3; D call uncertain. Germline lookup yields CDR1 GTSNPN and CDR2 SVGIG (reference sequence). The CDR3 has 14 residues. The V gene lost 5 bases and the J gene lost 2 bases, with 13 bases spanning the gap. The CDR3 spells CAWGGWATGNTIYF. In DNA, the CDR3 is TGTGCCTGGGGTGGGTGGGCCACTGGAAACACCATATATTTT.

The chain joins TRBV4-1 to TRBJ1-6, with 7 bases identical to TRBD1. Germline assignment: CDR1 MGHRA and CDR2 YSYEKL. With V trimmed by 4 bases and J by 16 bases, 7 bases remained unmatched. The length of the CDR3 is 12 residues. The CDR3 loop reads CASSPFGTVLHF. CDR3 DNA: TGCGCCAGCAGCCCGTTCGGGACAGTGCTCCACTTT.

This clone has more than one count but fewer than ten. The chain is built from TRBV19 and TRBJ2-1; D might be TRBD1 (5 bases). The CDR3 has 14 residues. CDR1 is LNHDA and CDR2 is SQIVND in the germline V gene (reference sequence). V lost 7 bases to trimming and J lost 4 bases, with 14 bases between them. As DNA, the CDR3 is TGTGCCAGTAAGGACCAGGGCGTGTACAATGAGCAGTTCTTC. Amino acids: CASKDQGVYNEQFF. The full variable domain, rest sourced from reference TRBV19 and TRBJ2-1, is DGGITQSPKYLFRKEGQNVTLSCEQNLNHDAMYWYRQDPGQGLRLIYYSQIVNDFQKGDIAEGYSVSREKKESFPLTVTSAQKNPTAFYLCASKDQGVYNEQFFGPGTRLTVL.

The V and J genes are TRBV6-4 and TRBJ2-1; D is possibly TRBD1 (6 bases). Germline lookup yields CDR1 MRHNA and CDR2 SNTAGT. Trimming stripped 3 bases from V and 10 bases from J, with 22 bases between. The CDR3 covers 16 residues. CDR3 residues: CASSDLWWGQAREQFF. Here the CDR3 DNA reads TGTGCCAGCAGTGATTTATGGTGGGGACAAGCAAGGGAGCAGTTCTTC.

The CDR3 loop is CARSFQGEGSGNTIYF. DNA of the CDR3: TGTGCCAGAAGTTTCCAGGGTGAAGGCTCTGGAAACACCATATATTTT. The chain couples TRBV5-3 to TRBJ1-3; a weak D match, TRBD1 (5 bases). TRBV5-3 is an ORF; its function is uncertain. V lost 5 bases and J lost 0, with 15 bases in between. This CDR3 region has 16 residues.

This sequence joins TRBV9 and TRBJ2-1; TRBD1 matches at 7 bases. Trimming cost V 4 bases and J 0 bases; bases outside gene matches: 10. CDR1 is SGDLS, CDR2 YYNGEE, per germline. CDR3 size: 17 residues. The CDR3 nucleotides are TGTGCCAGCAGCCCAACGGACAGGCCCAGCTCCTACAATGAGCAGTTCTTC. Its protein product is CASSPTDRPSSYNEQFF.

The chain uses TRBV7-9 and TRBJ2-2; 7 bases align to TRBD2. The germline CDR1 and CDR2 sequences are SEHNR and FQNEAQ (reference sequence). This CDR3 has 15 amino acids. V trimming: 4 bases; J trimming: 0 bases; junction bases outside the gene matches: 2. As DNA, the CDR3 is TGTGCCAGCAGCTGGGGGACTACGAACACCGGGGAGCTGTTTTTT. This gives the protein CASSWGTTNTGELFF.

This rearrangement joins TRBV10-3 to TRBJ1-3; tentative D call: TRBD1 (5 bases). V shed 6 bases and J shed 3 bases, with 15 bases lying between them. There are 15 residues in the CDR3. From germline, CDR1 is ENHRY and CDR2 SYGVKD. The CDR3 is CAIRPTGGNGNTIYF. The CDR3 nucleotides read TGTGCCATCAGACCTACGGGGGGGAATGGAAACACCATATATTTT.

The rearrangement uses TRBV30 and TRBJ1-4; possibly TRBD1 for D (5 bases). V lost 6 bases, J lost 7 bases, and 15 bases lay in between. The CDR3 is 13 residues long. Germline values: CDR1 GTSNPN, CDR2 SVGIG (reference sequence). The chain's CDR3 is CACPPGGGEKLFF. The CDR3 DNA sequence: TGTGCCTGCCCCCCCGGCGGGGGTGAAAAACTGTTTTTT.

This chain joins TRBV13 and TRBJ2-7, with 8 bases fitting TRBD2. J gave up 6 bases and V 2 bases, and 15 bases lay outside the gene matches. This CDR3 spans 17 amino acids. CDR1 and CDR2 (germline): PRHDT, FYEKMQ (reference sequence). The CDR3: CASSLCSGGALSGEQYF. Here the CDR3 DNA reads TGTGCCAGCAGCTTATGTTCCGGGGGGGCCCTGTCTGGCGAGCAGTACTTC.

This clone was counted only a few times. This sample also contains other DNA sequences that code for the same CDR3. The chain employs TRBV4-1 and TRBJ1-4; 7 bases fit TRBD1. J gave up 3 bases and V 4 bases, and 5 bases lay outside the gene matches. The germline V gene encodes CDR1 MGHRA and CDR2 YSYEKL. The CDR3 covers 15 residues. CDR3 nucleotide sequence: TGCGCCAGCAGCCCGCAGACAGGGCCTAATGAAAAACTGTTTTTT. It translates to CASSPQTGPNEKLFF.

This clone has more than one count but fewer than ten. The V and J genes are TRBV6-5 and TRBJ2-3; 7 bases map to TRBD2. V shed 2 bases and J 1 base; nucleotides not matched to a gene: 3. This CDR3 contains 15 residues. Germline V gene sequence: CDR1 MNHEY, CDR2 SVGAGI. CDR3: CASSYASGGTDTQYF. CDR3 bases: TGTGCCAGCAGTTACGCTAGCGGAGGCACAGATACGCAGTATTTT.